What follows is one T cell receptor (beta chain) and its context. Its antigen is unknown. Base-call qualities are not available, and no considerably larger clone is one nucleotide away. This entry is derived from a study of blood T cell repertoires in COVID-19 (dated by TCRdb to the early 2020s). Background for the entire study: Samples from collaborators originated in the United States, Italy and Spain and spanned both the acute and convalescent phases of COVID-19. Deeply sampled blood TCRbeta repertoires from subjects exposed to, actively infected with, or recovered from COVID-19 were included in the dataset. A de-identified subject ID, COVID-19 status, age in years and sex were almost always included in the sample metadata. The repertoires were released in a freely available public database intended as a resource for research on the immune response to SARS-CoV-2. Where available, HLA class I and class II types were obtained from metadata supplied by the sample provider rather than from assay-based typing. The prospective study material was composed of cDNA or gDNA derived from T cells, B-cell-depleted T cells, or PBMCs. Samples came from the ongoing ImmuneRACE study (first 160 participants) plus 1,254 subjects from 6 global collaborators.

Overall study outcomes, separate from this receptor: The amount of clinical and demographic metadata varied by source and participant and was provided uncurated.

One collaborating source in Seattle enrolled patients while the patients were actively infected and followed the patients over time throughout the course of disease. Whole blood was collected in K2EDTA tubes by collaborating institutions according to the institutions' own protocols. Collaborator samples were shipped for TCRbeta analysis as frozen whole blood, isolated PBMCs, or DNA extracted from either sample type. TCRbeta CDR3 regions were amplified from genomic DNA by means of the immunoSEQ Assay, a bias-controlled multiplex PCR. Turning to the authors' computational methods: The number of nucleated cells in each sample was estimated by amplification of reference gene primers within the assay. Sequence reads were collapsed and filtered to measure the absolute abundance of every unique TCRbeta CDR3 rearrangement. For each sample, productive Simpson clonality was calculated as the square root of Simpson's diversity index over productive rearrangements. The source is immuneACCESS, and TCRdb retained only in-frame sequences with V and J called. Part of the clones is not carried over; for the studies checked, unresolved V genes explain less than half of this, and the remainder is unexplained. V and J calls and clone size follow that table, whereas D and trimming were derived from the DNA. The sample yields 75,000 to 95,000 clones; roughly 85% were counted once. The ten biggest clones cover 15% to 20% of the sample.

The sequenced sample consisted of peripheral blood. The source of this sequence is a woman aged 55-70 years with COVID-19, enrolled during active disease.

The CDR3 reads as follows: CASSDSGDGTEAFF. The nucleotide sequence is TGTGCCAGCAGTGATTCAGGGGATGGCACTGAAGCTTTCTTT. Recombination connected TRBV2 to TRBJ1-1; TRBD1 is perhaps the D gene, given 6 matching bases. Reading from cysteine to phenylalanine, the CDR3 counts 14 amino acids. Of all the DNA, just the CDR3 is kept, 42 bases in frame from base 1. V lost 3 bases and J lost 4 bases; the stretch between them is 12 bases long. From the germline V gene, CDR1 is SNHLY and CDR2 is FYNNEI.